The clone carrying this T cell receptor beta chain was counted a few times. Germline V lookup: CDR1 LGHDT, CDR2 YNNKEL (reference sequence). The germline V and J ends were trimmed by 1 base and 0 bases, with 7 bases remaining between them. The CDR3 consists of 15 residues. The data belong to a study of blood T cell repertoires in COVID-19. Study summary: Spain, Italy and the United States supplied samples that represented acute and convalescent COVID-19. The cDNA or gDNA used as material had been derived from T cells, B-cell-depleted T cells, or PBMCs.

Methods used by the authors: Nucleated cell number was recorded as an estimate derived from reference gene primer amplification. Method: immunoSEQ multiplex PCR; TCRdb's copy keeps in-frame clones and lacks some. That table gives V, J and clone size, and the DNA gave D and trimming. Counted here are about 140,000 clones, about 80% occurring once; the ten biggest clones make up less than 4%. The sample taken for sequencing was peripheral blood. This sequence was found in a woman aged 55-70 years with acute or convalescent COVID-19. This rearrangement joins TRBV3-1 (or the pseudogene TRBV3-2) to TRBJ1-5; perhaps TRBD1 as D (6 bases). The CDR3 spells CASSQGQDSNQPQHF. For the CDR3, the DNA is TGTGCCAGCAGCCAAGGACAGGATAGCAATCAGCCCCAGCATTTT.